This TCR beta chain was retrieved from a study of CD8+ T cells in alopecia areata. This clone turned up a few times. Extraction of RNA preceded its reverse transcription into cDNA, which served as the sequencing template. The protocol was immunoSEQ multiplex PCR, while the TCRdb copy is restricted to in-frame clones and leaves out a portion. The data contain 95,000 to 120,000 clones, about 50% of them singletons. Trimming removed 0 bases from V and 4 bases from J, with 10 bases in between. Germline assignment: CDR1 SGHRS and CDR2 YFSETQ. CDR3 length equals 15 residues. Sequencing input: NKG2D-low CD8+ T cells sorted from blood. The sequence derives from a human donor with alopecia areata. The rearrangement joins TRBV5-1 to TRBJ2-2, with D perhaps matching TRBD1 (5 bases). This chain's CDR3 is CASSLARARTGELFF. DNA of the CDR3: TGCGCCAGCAGCTTGGCCAGGGCTCGCACCGGGGAGCTGTTTTTT.